Listed here are 26 T cell receptor beta chains from one sample, sequenced in a study of CD8 T cells in ankylosing spondylitis. Study findings and constraints: Typical of ankylosing spondylitis blood, it appeared, was a TCR beta motif of eight highly homologous variants.

MiXCR, applied by TCRdb to the 5' RACE reads, yields one record per CDR3 protein. The table lists about 540,000 distinct CDR3 sequences, more than 9.5% of them singletons. Their recognized antigens are unknown. The sequenced sample was blood, either unsorted or a sorted T cell fraction (not recorded which). The receptors shown here come from a male donor with ankylosing spondylitis.

J is TRBJ2-1 and V is TRBV2; 7 bases align to TRBD1. The J segment lost 7 bases and the V segment lost 7 bases, leaving 16 bases of the junction unmatched. This CDR3 contains 16 residues. CDR1 and CDR2 (germline): SNHLY, FYNNEI. The CDR3 region is CASISTGLGLANEQFF. Written as DNA, the CDR3 is TGTGCCAGCATCTCGACAGGGCTTGGCTTGGCAAATGAGCAGTTCTTC.

This chain connects TRBV10-2 to TRBJ2-7; TRBD2 aligns across 8 bases. The V gene end was trimmed by 7 bases and the J gene end by 0 bases; junction bases not matched to a gene: 5. This CDR3 is 14 amino acids long. Germline CDR1 is WSHSY and CDR2 is SAAADI. The CDR3 loop is CASNPGRGSYEQYV. In DNA, the CDR3 is TGCGCCAGCAATCCCGGGAGGGGCTCCTACGAGCAGTACGTC.

The chain carries TRBV7-2 and TRBJ2-1; D is ambiguous. The CDR3 has 15 amino acids. V was clipped by 5 bases and J by 0 bases, with 11 bases between them. Germline loops: CDR1 SGHTA, CDR2 FQGNSA. The CDR3 region is CASSPAPSSYNEQFF. CDR3 DNA sequence: TGTGCCAGCAGCCCTGCCCCTAGCTCCTACAATGAGCAGTTCTTC.

This chain joins TRBV6-1 and TRBJ2-4; tentatively, D is TRBD2 (6 bases). Germline V gives CDR1 MNHNS, CDR2 SASEGT. The V end was cut by 3 bases, the J end by 0 bases, with 12 bases between. The CDR3 extends over 16 amino acids. CDR3 region: CASSERDRLAKNIQYF. CDR3 bases: TGTGCCAGCAGTGAGCGGGACCGACTAGCCAAAAACATTCAGTACTTC.

This clonotype was seen many times. This sequence joins TRBV5-1 and TRBJ2-5; no definite D call. Germline loops: CDR1 SGHRS, CDR2 YFSETQ. The CDR3 contains 13 residues. V gave up 4 bases and J gave up 4 bases, with 11 bases separating them. DNA for the CDR3: TGCGCCAGCAGCCCCGGCCTGGGAGAGACCCAGTACTTC. Amino acid sequence: CASSPGLGETQYF.

This clonotype came up a few times. The chain couples TRBV3-1 to TRBJ2-5; no definite D call. Trimming took off 1 base at V and 4 bases at J, with 7 bases between the two ends. This CDR3 spans 13 amino acids. Germline CDR1 and CDR2: LGHDT and YNNKEL (reference sequence). The CDR3 DNA reads TGTGCCAGCAGCCAAGTCAGGTTAGAGACCCAGTACTTC. Translation: CASSQVRLETQYF.

V usage is TRBV18 and J usage is TRBJ2-3; no definite D call. The germline V gene encodes CDR1 KGHSH and CDR2 LQKENI. Trimming took off 2 bases at V and 4 bases at J, with 7 bases between the two ends. The CDR3 spans 13 residues. In DNA form, the CDR3 reads TGTGCCAGCTCACCAAAAAGCGCAGATACGCAGTATTTT. Its protein product is CASSPKSADTQYF.

This clonotype has more than one count but fewer than ten. The rearrangement uses TRBV10-3 and TRBJ2-1, with D perhaps matching TRBD1 (6 bases). CDR3 size: 14 residues. Germline lookup yields CDR1 ENHRY and CDR2 SYGVKD. V lost 2 bases, J lost 3 bases, and 8 bases lay in between. The CDR3 DNA follows: TGTGCCATCAGTGAGGAGGGGGTCTACAATGAGCAGTTCTTC. This codes for CAISEEGVYNEQFF.

The sample holds a few counts of this clonotype. This rearrangement joins TRBV19 to TRBJ2-6, with D maybe TRBD2 (5 bases). V lost 1 base and J lost 4, with 14 bases in between. This CDR3 has 17 residues. Germline V gives CDR1 LNHDA, CDR2 SQIVND (reference sequence). The DNA of the CDR3 is TGTGCCAGTAGTATAGGGCAATTTAGCGCCGGGGCCAACGTCCTGACTTTC. It is translated as CASSIGQFSAGANVLTF.

As for this clonotype: Given the absence of the conserved phenylalanine or tryptophan at the CDR3 end, a read error is likely. The DNA is left out, because the CDR3 cannot be placed on it with certainty; the CDR3 is given as TCRdb lists it. This chain uses TRBV3-1 with TRBJ2-7; the D segment call TRBD1 is taken from the table without a DNA check. From its first to its last residue, the CDR3 has 8 amino acids. From germline, CDR1 is LGHDT and CDR2 YNNKEL (reference sequence). This CDR3 reads CASSPLGA.

The chain recombines TRBV12-3 or TRBV12-4 with TRBJ1-2; tentatively, D is TRBD1 (5 bases). This CDR3 region has 12 residues. The V gene lost 5 bases and the J gene lost 4 bases, with 8 bases spanning the gap. CDR3 sequence: CASSTGVYGYTF. CDR3 nucleotides: TGTGCCAGCAGTACGGGGGTCTATGGCTACACCTTC.

This clonotype has only a few counts. The chain combines TRBV29-1 with TRBJ2-7, with 8 bases matching TRBD1. J was trimmed by 6 bases and V by 0 bases; bases with no gene match: 13. Germline loops: CDR1 SQVTM, CDR2 ANQGSEA. The CDR3 consists of 16 residues. This CDR3 reads CSVEDRQRTGYVEQYF. Written as DNA, the CDR3 is TGCAGCGTTGAAGATCGGCAGAGGACAGGGTATGTCGAGCAGTACTTC.

This clonotype turned up a few times. V and J are TRBV20-1 and TRBJ2-5; 8 nucleotides match TRBD1. V lost 6 bases to trimming and J lost 5 bases; unmatched junction nucleotides: 14. The CDR3 has 15 residues. The germline gives CDR1 DFQATT, CDR2 SNEGSKA (reference sequence). The CDR3 region is CSAYPRGRILETQYF. The CDR3 nucleotides are TGCAGTGCGTACCCCAGGGGGCGGATTTTGGAGACCCAGTACTTC.

There are a few counts of this clonotype. The rearrangement uses TRBV4-1 and TRBJ2-5, with D perhaps given as TRBD1 or TRBD2 (5 bases each). This CDR3 is built from 17 residues. V was shortened by 1 base and J by 4 bases, with 19 bases between the two germline ends. From germline, CDR1 is MGHRA and CDR2 YSYEKL. The CDR3 region is CASSQVDRDPNLETQYF. The CDR3 DNA sequence: TGCGCCAGCAGCCAAGTGGACCGGGACCCTAATTTAGAGACCCAGTACTTC.

CDR3 DNA sequence: TGCGCCAGCAGCTTCGGGGGGGGCGGCGAGCAGTACGTC. This encodes CASSFGGGGEQYV. The chain links TRBV5-1 to TRBJ2-7; 8 nucleotides match TRBD2. With V trimmed by 2 bases and J by 6 bases, 4 bases remained unmatched. Germline lookup yields CDR1 SGHRS and CDR2 YFSETQ. CDR3 length: 13 residues.

This clonotype was counted ten times or more. The gene calls are TRBV5-1 and TRBJ2-5; 11 bases match TRBD2. The V and J ends lost 0 bases and 2 bases, in that order; junction bases with no gene match: 3. The length of the CDR3 is 16 residues. Germline CDR1 and CDR2: SGHRS and YFSETQ. The CDR3 loop is CASSLVLAGGQETQYF. CDR3 nucleotides: TGCGCCAGCAGCTTGGTTCTAGCGGGAGGTCAAGAGACCCAGTACTTC.

This clonotype was detected a few times. V usage is TRBV20-1 and J usage is TRBJ2-3; D remains unclear. V dropped 0 bases and J dropped 4 bases, with 8 bases sitting between them. This CDR3 has 13 residues. In germline, CDR1 is DFQATT, CDR2 SNEGSKA (reference sequence). CDR3 in amino acids: CSARDSLSDTQYF. The CDR3 region has the DNA TGCAGTGCTAGAGATAGCCTATCAGATACGCAGTATTTT.

This clonotype was observed many times. The chain has TRBV5-1 and TRBJ2-3; no firm D call. The ends were cut back, 4 bases at V and 0 bases at J, with 9 bases in the middle. The CDR3 length is 14 residues. Per germline, CDR1 SGHRS and CDR2 YFSETQ. The CDR3 region has the DNA TGCGCCAGCAGCCCTGGCCCTAGCACAGATACGCAGTATTTT. Translation gives CASSPGPSTDTQYF.

There are many counts of this clonotype. Compared with germline, one end of the junction differs, possibly owing to a read error. The genes are TRBV5-1 and TRBJ2-7; perhaps TRBD1 as D (6 bases). Germline CDR1 and CDR2: SGHRS and YFSETQ. The CDR3 loop spans 13 amino acids. CDR3 sequence reads: CASSLGQSYEQYF. The CDR3 bases are TGTGCCAGCAGCCTAGGACAGAGCTACGAGCAGTACTTC.

This clonotype has more than one count but fewer than ten. The CDR3: CATSRGSRPATNEKLFF. The CDR3 DNA reads as TGTGCCACCAGCAGAGGGTCCCGTCCTGCAACTAATGAAAAACTGTTTTTT. V usage is TRBV15 and J usage is TRBJ1-4; D is ambiguous. V was cut by 1 base and J by 0 bases, with 12 bases left in between. Germline-derived CDR1 and CDR2 are LNHNV and YYDKDF (reference sequence). CDR3 length: 17 amino acids.

This chain connects TRBV30 to TRBJ2-4; the D gene is possibly TRBD1 (6 bases). From germline, CDR1 is GTSNPN and CDR2 SVGIG (reference sequence). This CDR3 is 13 amino acids long. V was clipped by 3 bases and J by 7 bases, with 13 bases between them. CDR3 in amino acids: CAWRGAVENIQYF. The CDR3, as DNA: TGTGCCTGGAGGGGGGCCGTGGAGAACATTCAGTACTTC.

This clonotype appeared a few times. V gene TRBV20-1 combines with J gene TRBJ2-3; 8 positions agree with TRBD1. The CDR3 length is 15 residues. The germline V gene encodes CDR1 DFQATT and CDR2 SNEGSKA (reference sequence). V was clipped by 1 base and J by 7 bases; unmatched bases: 10. As DNA, the CDR3 is TGCAGTGCTAGAGCTCCGGGACAGGTTCTGTATACGCAGTATTTT. It encodes CSARAPGQVLYTQYF.

The chain combines TRBV5-1 with TRBJ2-1; perhaps TRBD1 as D (6 bases). The CDR3 covers 14 residues. Germline-derived CDR1 and CDR2 are SGHRS and YFSETQ. V lost 4 bases and J lost 9, with 17 bases in between. Here the CDR3 DNA reads TGCGCCAGCAGCCGGGACAACCTTCCCTCTGAGCAGTTCTTC. Protein product: CASSRDNLPSEQFF. Filled out from reference TRBV5-1 and TRBJ2-1, the complete variable domain reads KAGVTQTPRYLIKTRGQQVTLSCSPISGHRSVSWYQQTPGQGLQFLFEYFSETQRNKGNFPGRFSGRQFSNSRSEMNVSTLELGDSALYLCASSRDNLPSEQFFGPGTRLTVL.

CDR3 region: CASSEESGAGANVLTF. The CDR3 DNA reads as TGTGCCAGCAGTGAAGAGTCTGGGGCTGGGGCCAACGTCCTGACTTTC. This chain connects TRBV6-4 to TRBJ2-6; unclear D gene. This CDR3 contains 16 residues. CDR1 and CDR2 from the germline V gene are MRHNA and SNTAGT. Trimming removed 3 bases at V and 2 bases at J, with 11 bases between.

The sample holds a few counts of this clonotype. The chain recombines TRBV29-1 with TRBJ1-1; no firm D call. The CDR3 has 14 residues. Germline loops: CDR1 SQVTM, CDR2 ANQGSEA. With 4 bases removed from V and 2 bases from J, the gap between germline ends came to 14 bases. CDR3 region: CSVAGRLINTEAFF. For the CDR3, the DNA is TGCAGCGTTGCCGGACGCTTGATAAACACTGAAGCTTTCTTT. The full variable domain, rest sourced from reference TRBV29-1 and TRBJ1-1, is SAVISQKPSRDICQRGTSLTIQCQVDSQVTMMFWYRQQPGQSLTLIATANQGSEATYESGFVIDKFPISRPNLTFSTLTVSNMSPEDSSIYLCSVAGRLINTEAFFGQGTRLTVV.

The chain couples TRBV10-3 to TRBJ1-1; 7 bases align to TRBD1. The germline V gene has CDR1 ENHRY and CDR2 SYGVKD. V was pared by 4 bases and J by 4 bases, with 9 bases of the junction left unmatched. This CDR3 has 15 residues. The CDR3 loop reads CAISGSRDRSTEAFF. The CDR3 DNA follows: TGTGCCATCAGTGGCTCTAGGGACAGAAGCACTGAAGCTTTCTTT.